This T cell receptor (beta chain) derives from a study of T-cell reconstitution after alpha-beta-depleted transplantation in children. Findings of the study overall: Newly produced T cells mostly provided counts and TCRbeta diversity after one year, as hyperexpanded clones declined. Surviving recipient T cells and thymic progenitors underlay high day-60 TCRbeta diversity in some patients. Approximately two months post-transplant, alpha-beta T cells reportedly originated from several hundred expanded graft clones.

This clonotype was seen ten or more times. The antigen is undetermined. The CDR3 totals 17 residues. Trimming at V came to 5 bases and at J to 3 bases, leaving 14 bases not matched to a gene. Unique molecular identifiers were used to barcode this TCRbeta library. TCRdb ran MiXCR on the PCR reads and lists one entry per CDR3 protein. The sample gives hundreds of thousands of distinct CDR3 sequences, 13% of which show up once; around 2% is in the top ten. This rearrangement joins TRBV12-3 or TRBV12-4 to TRBJ2-7; 9 nucleotides match TRBD2. The clonotype comes from a male patient younger than 18 who had a stem cell transplant for acute myeloid leukemia, so the T cells may come from the graft donor. Sequenced here: PBMCs, mostly from graft donor cells, sampled 360 days after TCRalphabeta/CD19-depleted stem cell transplant. Here the CDR3 DNA reads TGTGCCAGCAGTCCAGCCCGACTAGCGGTAGTTTGCTACGAGCAGTACTTC. Amino acid sequence: CASSPARLAVVCYEQYF.